Below, 12 T cell receptor beta chains from the same sample are listed, as sequenced in a study of T-cell reconstitution after alpha-beta-depleted transplantation in children. Preparation of the TCRbeta library was carried out with unique molecular identifiers. TCRdb used MiXCR to reprocess the PCR reads, holding one entry per CDR3 protein. The sample records some 600,000 distinct CDR3 sequences, roughly 13% being singletons. The sequencing used PBMCs, mostly from graft donor cells, collected 360 days after TCRalphabeta/CD19-depleted stem cell transplant. These receptors all come from a male patient between 10 and 17 years old who had a stem cell transplant for acute myeloid leukemia, so the T cells may come from the graft donor.

J is TRBJ2-7 and V is TRBV6-2 or TRBV6-3, with D possibly matching TRBD2 (6 bases). Per germline, CDR1 MNHEY and CDR2 SVGEGT. The CDR3 runs to 15 residues. V dropped 7 bases and J dropped 6 bases, with 22 bases sitting between them. The CDR3 nucleotides are TGTGCCAGCACCTACGGTTTGGGCGGGATGGGCGAGCAGTACTTC. It yields the protein CASTYGLGGMGEQYF.

The rearrangement joins TRBV7-9 to TRBJ2-2; 15 nucleotides align to TRBD2. The V gene end was trimmed by 4 bases and the J gene end by 4 bases; junction bases not matched to a gene: 7. The CDR3 is 18 residues long. Germline V gene sequence: CDR1 SEHNR, CDR2 FQNEAQ (reference sequence). The CDR3 reads CASSSGLAGGGSTGELFF. The CDR3 DNA reads TGTGCCAGCAGCTCGGGACTAGCGGGAGGCGGGAGCACCGGGGAGCTGTTTTTT.

This chain joins TRBV21-1 and TRBJ2-7; no DNA check was done on the table's D call, TRBD1. TRBV21-1 is noted as a pseudogene. The CDR3 is 14 amino acids. The CDR3 reads CASSHPGTGSLQYF. The CDR3 DNA sequence: TGTGCCAGCAGCCATCCAGGGACAGGGTCCTTGCAGTACTTC.

This clonotype was observed a few times. The gene calls are TRBV9 and TRBJ2-7; tentatively, D is TRBD1 (5 bases). Trimming took 4 bases from V and 2 from J, leaving 16 bases between them. This CDR3 region has 15 residues. CDR1 and CDR2 from the germline V gene are SGDLS and YYNGEE. The CDR3 DNA sequence: TGTGCCAGCAGCTTTGGGGCCGACCCCCCCTACGAGCAGTACTTC. This encodes CASSFGADPPYEQYF. The variable domain in full, with the rest retrieved from reference TRBV9 and TRBJ2-7, is DSGVTQTPKHLITATGQRVTLRCSPRSGDLSVYWYQQSLDQGLQFLIQYYNGEERAKGNILERFSAQQFPDLHSELNLSSLELGDSALYFCASSFGADPPYEQYFGPGTRLTVT.

The rearrangement links TRBV5-8 to TRBJ2-4; TRBD1 aligns across 7 bases. The V gene end was trimmed by 4 bases and the J gene end by 9 bases; junction bases not matched to a gene: 13. CDR1 is SGHTS and CDR2 is YDEGEE in the germline V gene. This CDR3 region has 15 residues. The CDR3 spells CASSPYRGPWGIQYF. CDR3 DNA: TGTGCCAGCAGCCCTTACAGGGGACCATGGGGCATTCAGTACTTC.

The chain is built from TRBV4-3 and TRBJ2-3, with 8 bases aligning to TRBD2. The CDR3 is 15 residues long. Per the germline V gene, CDR1 is LGHNA and CDR2 is YSLEER. V was clipped by 0 bases and J by 5 bases; unmatched bases: 4. The CDR3: CASSQDWLAGDTQYF. CDR3 sequence (DNA): TGCGCCAGCAGCCAAGATTGGCTAGCGGGAGATACGCAGTATTTT.

V and J are TRBV7-3 and TRBJ1-4; no definite D call. CDR1 is SGHTA, CDR2 FQGTGA, per germline. This CDR3 contains 15 residues. The V and J ends lost 0 bases and 3 bases respectively, with 8 bases between them. CDR3 nucleotide sequence: TGTGCCAGCAGCTTAACCCCGGGAGCTAATGAAAAACTGTTTTTT. It specifies CASSLTPGANEKLFF. The entire variable domain, with the rest obtained from reference TRBV7-3 and TRBJ1-4, is as follows: GAGVSQTPSNKVTEKGKYVELRCDPISGHTALYWYRQSLGQGPEFLIYFQGTGAADDSGLPNDRFFAVRPEGSVSTLKIQRTERGDSAVYLCASSLTPGANEKLFFGSGTQLSVL.

This clonotype turned up a few times. The chain recombines TRBV12-3 or TRBV12-4 with TRBJ2-7; D may be TRBD1 (7 bases). CDR3 size: 15 residues. Trimming removed 5 bases at V and 2 bases at J, with 16 bases between. For the CDR3, the DNA is TGTGCCAGCAGTCGCCAGGGGGGCGGAACCTACGAGCAGTACTTC. Translation gives CASSRQGGGTYEQYF.

This clonotype was detected only a few times. This sequence joins TRBV20-1 and TRBJ1-6; D not resolved. The CDR3 length is 8 residues. CDR1 and CDR2 from the germline V gene are DFQATT and SNEGSKA (reference sequence). Deletions cut 6 bases from V and 11 bases from J, with 2 bases between. CDR3 in amino acids: CSAPPLHF. In DNA form, the CDR3 reads TGCAGTGCCCCACCCCTCCACTTT.

Ten or more counts support this clonotype. The chain is built from TRBV7-6 and TRBJ2-5, with 8 bases fitting TRBD1. Germline lookup yields CDR1 SGHVS and CDR2 FNYEAQ. The CDR3 runs to 15 residues. With 5 bases clipped from V and 4 bases from J, the junction kept 9 bases outside the gene matches. In DNA, the CDR3 is TGTGCCAGCAGCCTTCGGACAGGGTTTGGAGAGACCCAGTACTTC. Amino acids: CASSLRTGFGETQYF.

This clonotype was detected a few times. The chain joins TRBV12-3 or TRBV12-4 to TRBJ2-1, with D possibly TRBD1 on 5 matching bases. Trimming removed 3 bases from V and 8 bases from J, with 11 bases in between. This CDR3 is 13 amino acids long. The CDR3 protein is CASSLDTLHEQFF. The CDR3 nucleotides read TGTGCCAGCAGTTTGGACACGCTCCATGAGCAGTTCTTC.

The chain is built from TRBV18 and TRBJ2-7; tentatively, D is TRBD2 (5 bases). CDR1 and CDR2 from the germline V gene are KGHSH and LQKENI. The V and J ends lost 0 bases and 0 bases respectively, with 6 bases between them. This CDR3 contains 14 residues. In DNA, the CDR3 is TGTGCCAGCTCACCACCAGGGAGCTCCTACGAGCAGTACTTC. Translation: CASSPPGSSYEQYF.